Below, 26 T cell receptor beta chains from the same sample are listed, as sequenced in a study of blood T cells in healthy people across ages (dated by TCRdb to the mid-2010s). The library was made by 5' RACE. Sequencing was carried out with an Illumina HiSeq 2500. A second PCR of about 6 to 12 cycles was run with a J-beta primer mix and a sample-barcoded 5' primer. The public reads were reprocessed in TCRdb via fastp at Q25 and MiXCR, keeping in-frame beta chains. Entries are consolidated by CDR3 protein sequence, retaining the most common genes and DNA. Across this sample there are some 930,000 distinct CDR3 sequences, with 29% seen only once. Together, the top ten hold 10% of the sample. This sample also belongs to another study, concerning T cells of mothers and their children.

Sequenced input: blood. The receptors come from a woman in her forties in good health.

Only a few counts were recorded for this clonotype. The chain uses TRBV7-9 and TRBJ2-1; 8 bases agree with TRBD2. V lost 4 bases and J lost 5; bases outside the gene matches: 4. CDR3 length: 14 amino acids. CDR1 SEHNR and CDR2 FQNEAQ come from the germline V gene (reference sequence). The CDR3 nucleotides read TGTGCCAGCAGCTCAGACGGGGGGGACAATGAGCAGTTCTTC. It encodes CASSSDGGDNEQFF.

The genes are TRBV6-5 and TRBJ2-5; 10 positions match TRBD1. After removal of 6 bases from V and 4 bases from J, the junction contained 8 bases not matched to a gene. The CDR3 length is 15 residues. Germline V CDR1 and CDR2: MNHEY, SVGAGI. CDR3 protein: CASSPDRGHRETQYF. The DNA of the CDR3 is TGTGCCAGCAGCCCCGACAGGGGGCATAGAGAGACCCAGTACTTC.

In DNA form, the CDR3 reads TGTGCCTGGGGGGTGACTAATGAAAAACTGTTTTTT. This sequence encodes CAWGVTNEKLFF. The J gene is TRBJ1-4, the V gene TRBV30; D not resolved. The CDR3 is 12 residues long. Trimming pared 5 bases from V and 2 bases from J, leaving 6 bases between. Germline V gives CDR1 GTSNPN, CDR2 SVGIG (reference sequence).

Turning to this clonotype: Possible read error: a much larger clone is one base away. The chain combines TRBV20-1 with TRBJ2-1; the match to TRBD1 covers 7 bases. Gene TRBJ2-7 matches the end of the DNA better, so the J call may be wrong. CDR3 size: 14 residues. From germline, CDR1 is DFQATT and CDR2 SNEGSKA (reference sequence). CDR3 coding DNA: TGCAGTGCTCAGGACAGGAGCGCCTACAATGAGCAGTACTTC. This translates into CSAQDRSAYNEQYF.

In DNA form, the CDR3 reads TGTGCCAGCAGCTTAGTAGGGGGACAGCCTCAGGGGCATGGCTACACCTTC. It specifies CASSLVGGQPQGHGYTF. This chain links TRBV7-2 with TRBJ1-2, with 7 nucleotides matching TRBD1. With V trimmed by 1 base and J by 6 bases, 14 bases remained unmatched. Germline values: CDR1 SGHTA, CDR2 FQGNSA. The CDR3 loop spans 17 amino acids. Filled out from reference TRBV7-2 and TRBJ1-2, the complete variable domain reads GAGVSQSPSNKVTEKGKDVELRCDPISGHTALYWYRQSLGQGLEFLIYFQGNSAPDKSGLPSDRFSAERTGGSVSTLTIQRTQQEDSAVYLCASSLVGGQPQGHGYTFGSGTRLTVV.

This clonotype was observed a handful of times. The chain has TRBV4-2 and TRBJ2-5, with 14 bases fitting TRBD2. With V trimmed by 4 bases and J by 3 bases, 1 base remained unmatched. CDR3 length: 15 amino acids. Germline values: CDR1 LGHNA, CDR2 YNFKEQ. CDR3 sequence: CASSRLAGGEETQYF. The CDR3 DNA is TGTGCCAGCAGCCGACTAGCGGGGGGGGAAGAGACCCAGTACTTC.

As to this clonotype: Since a much larger clone is just one base distant, this may be a read error. V is TRBV7-9 and J is TRBJ2-4; D ambiguous. Near its end, the DNA agrees better with TRBJ2-7, so the J call may be wrong. Per the germline V gene, CDR1 is SEHNR and CDR2 is FQNEAQ (reference sequence). The CDR3 consists of 14 residues. The CDR3 bases are TGTGCCAGCAGCTCCGAGACGGACTCCTACGAGCAGTACTTC. Its protein product is CASSSETDSYEQYF.

As concerns this clonotype: A much larger clone is a single base away; this may be a read error. The rearrangement links TRBV28 to TRBJ2-7; D is perhaps TRBD2 (5 bases). The CDR3 runs to 15 residues. In germline, CDR1 is MDHEN, CDR2 SYDVKM. The CDR3 region has the DNA TGTGCCAGCAGCCTCCTTATCGGGAACTCCCACGAGCAGTACTTC. It encodes CASSLLIGNSHEQYF.

This clonotype was seen only a few times. J is TRBJ1-6 and V is TRBV5-1; D is perhaps TRBD1 (6 bases). Trimming took off 3 bases at V and 10 bases at J, with 23 bases between the two ends. This CDR3 is built from 17 residues. Germline CDR1 reads SGHRS; CDR2 reads YFSETQ. The CDR3 DNA is TGCGCCAGCAGCTCCAAGGACACAGGGAGAGGTGGCTCACCCCTCCACTTT. Encoded protein: CASSSKDTGRGGSPLHF.

This clonotype was counted a few times. V usage is TRBV18 and J usage is TRBJ1-5; D is uncertain. The V gene lost 4 bases and the J gene lost 0 bases, with 10 bases spanning the gap. The CDR3 runs 15 residues. Germline CDR1 KGHSH, CDR2 LQKENI. CDR3 sequence: CASSHGPNSNQPQHF. The CDR3, as DNA: TGTGCCAGCTCACACGGCCCAAATAGCAATCAGCCCCAGCATTTT.

The chain joins TRBV28 to TRBJ2-1, with D perhaps TRBD1 or TRBD2 (6 bases each). CDR3 length equals 14 residues. The germline V gene encodes CDR1 MDHEN and CDR2 SYDVKM. V shed 1 base and J shed 5 bases, with 9 bases lying between them. DNA for the CDR3: TGTGCCAGCAGTTTATATGGGGGGCACAATGAGCAGTTCTTC. This gives the protein CASSLYGGHNEQFF.

The V and J genes are TRBV5-1 and TRBJ2-5; D is uncertain. Germline values: CDR1 SGHRS, CDR2 YFSETQ. The CDR3 is 15 amino acids. The V and J ends lost 0 bases and 5 bases respectively, with 14 bases between them. CDR3 sequence: CASSLATAARETQYF. CDR3 DNA: TGCGCCAGCAGCTTGGCCACAGCCGCCCGGGAGACCCAGTACTTC. The full variable domain, completed using reference TRBV5-1 and TRBJ2-5, is KAGVTQTPRYLIKTRGQQVTLSCSPISGHRSVSWYQQTPGQGLQFLFEYFSETQRNKGNFPGRFSGRQFSNSRSEMNVSTLELGDSALYLCASSLATAARETQYFGPGTRLLVL.

This clonotype appeared a few times. CDR3 nucleotide sequence: TGTGCCAGCAGGAAAAGGACGGATAACAATGAGCAGTTCTTC. Translation gives CASRKRTDNNEQFF. This chain links TRBV6-1 with TRBJ2-1; D gene ambiguous. The CDR3 covers 14 residues. The V end was cut by 6 bases, the J end by 5 bases, with 14 bases between. Germline CDR1 is MNHNS and CDR2 is SASEGT.

V gene TRBV7-2 combines with J gene TRBJ2-3; D call uncertain. V was pared by 5 bases and J by 0 bases, with 6 bases between. This CDR3 is built from 13 residues. Germline lookup yields CDR1 SGHTA and CDR2 FQGNSA. The DNA of the CDR3 is TGTGCCAGCAGCCCCGAAAGCACAGATACGCAGTATTTT. Translated: CASSPESTDTQYF.

This clonotype showed up many times. This rearrangement joins TRBV21-1 to TRBJ2-7; the DNA was not used to check the table's D call, TRBD1. TRBV21-1 is tagged as a pseudogene. CDR3 length equals 14 residues. CDR3 nucleotide sequence: TGTGCCAGCGGATCACAGGGGACTACGAAGGGGCAGTACTTC. This translates into CASGSQGTTKGQYF.

CDR3 in amino acids: CASSEALVAGLNNSPLHF. The DNA for the CDR3 is TGTGCCAGCAGTGAAGCCCTCGTGGCAGGGCTAAACAATTCACCCCTCCACTTT. The J gene is TRBJ1-6, the V gene TRBV6-1, with D perhaps TRBD1 (5 bases). Germline CDR1 MNHNS, CDR2 SASEGT. The CDR3 covers 18 residues. Trimming removed 0 bases at V and 7 bases at J, with 19 bases between.

In its sample, this clonotype was seen many times. The rearrangement links TRBV7-3 to TRBJ2-1, with D possibly TRBD2 on 7 matching bases. Trimming stripped 2 bases from V and 1 base from J, with 15 bases between. Germline V gene lookup returns CDR1 SGHTA and CDR2 FQGTGA. The CDR3 spans 17 residues. The CDR3 protein is CASSLVGGEVSYNEQFF. DNA of the CDR3: TGTGCCAGCAGCTTAGTAGGGGGGGAGGTATCCTACAATGAGCAGTTCTTC.

This clonotype came up many times. V and J are TRBV29-1 and TRBJ2-5; 7 bases map to TRBD1. The length of the CDR3 is 15 residues. The germline V gene has CDR1 SQVTM and CDR2 ANQGSEA. Trimming removed 3 bases from V and 2 bases from J; junction bases left unmatched: 9. Here the CDR3 DNA reads TGCAGCGTTGACCAATTGACAGGGCTTCAAGAGACCCAGTACTTC. Residues: CSVDQLTGLQETQYF.

V and J are TRBV6-6 and TRBJ2-1; 7 nucleotides align to TRBD2. This CDR3 spans 16 amino acids. Germline loops: CDR1 MNHNY, CDR2 SVGAGI (reference sequence). V trimming: 0 bases; J trimming: 7 bases; junction bases outside the gene matches: 9. The CDR3 DNA reads as TGTGCCAGCAGTTACTCGATGGGGGACTATAGGAATGAGCAGTTCTTC. This encodes CASSYSMGDYRNEQFF.

The chain couples TRBV28 to TRBJ2-5; D is undetermined. From germline, CDR1 is MDHEN and CDR2 SYDVKM. The CDR3 consists of 16 residues. Deletions cut 5 bases from V and 3 bases from J, with 19 bases between. The CDR3 is CASSILYSQAKETQYF. The CDR3, as DNA: TGTGCCAGCAGTATCCTCTACAGCCAGGCAAAAGAGACCCAGTACTTC.

This chain joins TRBV4-2 and TRBJ1-2, with 11 bases lining up with TRBD1. The V gene's germline CDR1 is LGHNA and CDR2 YNFKEQ. The CDR3 totals 15 residues. With V trimmed by 7 bases and J by 6 bases, 10 bases remained unmatched. The chain's CDR3 is CASNRDRGEWDGYTF. CDR3 sequence (DNA): TGTGCCAGCAACCGGGACAGGGGGGAGTGGGATGGCTACACCTTC.

The chain is built from TRBV12-3 or TRBV12-4 and TRBJ2-1; 7 nucleotides match TRBD1. V shed 5 bases, J shed 6 bases, and the junction held 7 bases outside the gene matches. This CDR3 is built from 14 residues. The CDR3 DNA reads TGTGCCAGCAGTCCGCAGGGGGTCCCCAATGAGCAGTTCTTC. As protein: CASSPQGVPNEQFF.

This clonotype was detected a few times. This chain links TRBV27 with TRBJ2-1; weak D call: TRBD1 (6 bases). There are 12 residues in the CDR3. Trimming removed 8 bases from V and 6 bases from J, with 11 bases in between. Germline V gene sequence: CDR1 MNHEY, CDR2 SMNVEV (reference sequence). CDR3 loop: CASGGGGNEQFF. For the CDR3, the DNA is TGTGCCAGCGGGGGCGGCGGCAATGAGCAGTTCTTC.

The rearrangement uses TRBV4-1 and TRBJ1-2, with a weak D call TRBD1 (5 bases). The CDR3 consists of 15 residues. Germline lookup yields CDR1 MGHRA and CDR2 YSYEKL. The V gene lost 4 bases and the J gene lost 8 bases, with 20 bases spanning the gap. The CDR3 region is CASSRLDTESYGYTF. In DNA, the CDR3 is TGCGCCAGCAGCCGACTGGACACGGAGAGCTACGGCTACACCTTC.

The chain carries TRBV20-1 and TRBJ1-5; 9 nucleotides align to TRBD1. The CDR3 covers 15 residues. Germline CDR1 and CDR2: DFQATT and SNEGSKA (reference sequence). V shed 4 bases and J 4 bases; nucleotides not matched to a gene: 8. The CDR3 sequence is CSAMYGTGKNQPQHF. In nucleotides, the CDR3 is TGCAGTGCTATGTACGGGACAGGGAAGAATCAGCCCCAGCATTTT.

Concerning this clonotype itself: An end of the junction does not agree with germline; a read error may underlie this. The chain recombines TRBV24-1 with TRBJ2-5; a weak D match, TRBD1 (6 bases). Germline CDR1 is KGHDR and CDR2 is SFDVKD. The CDR3 has 15 amino acids. CDR3 bases: TGTGCCACCGGTGATCTTCGGCAGGGGCGGGAGACCCAGTACTTC. This sequence encodes CATGDLRQGRETQYF.